These 14 T cell receptor beta chains share one sample of origin, sequenced in a study of metastatic and nonmetastatic thyroid tumors (dated by TCRdb to about 2020). The library was made by PCR. The sample was run on an Illumina HiSeq 4000. The public reads were reanalyzed by TCRdb: fastp trimming at Q25, MiXCR alignment, in-frame beta chains only. The sample has about 40,000 clones on record, over 9.5% of them singletons. The ten largest clones take up approximately 22% of the sample. None of the patients had been given any treatment before thyroid surgery. Sequences were obtained from blood. These receptors came from a female donor with papillary thyroid cancer or a benign thyroid nodule (not recorded which). Some clones in this sample may be carry-over from other donors' samples.

This chain links TRBV5-1 with TRBJ2-7, with unresolved D. The V end lost 4 bases, the J end lost 2 bases, and 13 bases lay between the germline ends. The CDR3 has 14 residues. CDR1 is SGHRS, CDR2 YFSETQ, per germline. The CDR3 here is CASSLLGGTYEQYF. The CDR3 DNA sequence: TGCGCCAGCAGCCTATTGGGCGGTACCTACGAGCAGTACTTC.

This clone has a count of ten or more. The V gene is TRBV18, the J gene TRBJ1-2; no clear D gene. The ends were cut back, 1 base at V and 0 bases at J, with 9 bases in the middle. CDR1 and CDR2 (germline): KGHSH, LQKENI. The CDR3 runs to 15 residues. CDR3 loop: CASSPQEGPNYGYTF. For the CDR3, the DNA is TGTGCCAGCTCACCACAAGAGGGCCCTAACTATGGCTACACCTTC. Complete variable domain (other parts from reference TRBV18 and TRBJ1-2): NAGVMQNPRHLVRRRGQEARLRCSPMKGHSHVYWYRQLPEEGLKFMVYLQKENIIDESGMPKERFSAEFPKEGPSILRIQQVVRGDSAAYFCASSPQEGPNYGYTFGSGTRLTVV.

This clone was counted many times. The DNA of the CDR3 is TGTGCCAGCGTGGATCGGTCGGCTGGGGCCAACGTCCTGACTTTC. This translates into CASVDRSAGANVLTF. The genes are TRBV2 and TRBJ2-6, with unresolved D. Germline lookup yields CDR1 SNHLY and CDR2 FYNNEI. The CDR3 runs 15 residues. The V gene lost 8 bases and the J gene lost 2 bases, with 13 bases spanning the gap.

This clone showed up many times. The V call is TRBV2, the J call TRBJ2-3; 9 bases are shared with TRBD2. Germline lookup yields CDR1 SNHLY and CDR2 FYNNEI. CDR3 size: 16 residues. The V and J ends lost 7 bases and 0 bases, in that order; junction bases with no gene match: 8. CDR3 DNA sequence: TGTGCCAGCACCCGACTAGCGGTATCTAGCACAGATACGCAGTATTTT. It yields the protein CASTRLAVSSTDTQYF.

This clone was seen many times. The chain uses TRBV5-4 and TRBJ2-1; D ambiguous. The CDR3 covers 13 residues. V was clipped by 3 bases and J by 6 bases, with 10 bases between them. The V gene's germline CDR1 is SGHNT and CDR2 YYREEE (reference sequence). CDR3: CASSYSQGNEQFF. In nucleotides, the CDR3 is TGTGCCAGCAGCTACTCCCAAGGCAATGAGCAGTTCTTC.

This clone was recorded many times. Other DNA sequences within the sample encode an identical CDR3. The V gene is TRBV20-1, the J gene TRBJ2-7, with TRBD2 identical over 7 bases. CDR3 length: 15 amino acids. The germline V gene has CDR1 DFQATT and CDR2 SNEGSKA (reference sequence). Trimming removed 1 base from V and 4 bases from J; junction bases left unmatched: 10. CDR3 amino acids: CSARGTPFSGYEQYF. Written as DNA, the CDR3 is TGCAGTGCTAGAGGGACCCCTTTTAGCGGGTACGAGCAGTACTTC.

This clone was recorded at least ten times. The chain joins TRBV5-1 to TRBJ2-5; no definite D call. With 0 bases removed from V and 5 bases from J, the gap between germline ends came to 11 bases. The CDR3 extends over 14 amino acids. Germline lookup yields CDR1 SGHRS and CDR2 YFSETQ. The CDR3 sequence: CASSLGGSWETQYF. The CDR3, as DNA: TGCGCCAGCAGCTTGGGCGGTAGTTGGGAGACCCAGTACTTC. Based on the CDR3 plus reference TRBV5-1 and TRBJ2-5, the full variable domain is KAGVTQTPRYLIKTRGQQVTLSCSPISGHRSVSWYQQTPGQGLQFLFEYFSETQRNKGNFPGRFSGRQFSNSRSEMNVSTLELGDSALYLCASSLGGSWETQYFGPGTRLLVL.

This clone has a count of ten or more. This sequence joins TRBV10-3 and TRBJ2-4; either TRBD1 or TRBD2 may supply D (6 bases each). CDR1 ENHRY and CDR2 SYGVKD come from the germline V gene. V was cut by 2 bases and J by 0 bases, with 8 bases left in between. This CDR3 contains 15 residues. The CDR3, as DNA: TGTGCCATCAGTGAGGGGGGGCTAGCCAAAAACATTCAGTACTTC. Amino acids: CAISEGGLAKNIQYF.

At least ten counts were recorded for this clone. The chain employs TRBV6-2 or TRBV6-3 and TRBJ2-1, with 10 bases fitting TRBD2. The CDR3 sequence is 16 residues long. The V gene end was trimmed by 4 bases and the J gene end by 9 bases; junction bases not matched to a gene: 12. CDR1 is MNHEY and CDR2 is SVGEGT in the germline V gene. CDR3 region: CASSSTASGRLSEQFF. For the CDR3, the DNA is TGTGCCAGCAGTTCTACGGCTAGCGGGAGACTCAGTGAGCAGTTCTTC.

This clone was observed a few times. This rearrangement joins TRBV19 to TRBJ2-5, with D hard to call. Trimming pared 6 bases from V and 8 bases from J, leaving 16 bases between. The CDR3 extends over 13 amino acids. Germline lookup yields CDR1 LNHDA and CDR2 SQIVND (reference sequence). The CDR3 DNA is TGTGCCAGTAGCCAGTGGGTGGGTGATACCCAGTACTTC. Amino acid sequence: CASSQWVGDTQYF. The entire variable domain, with the rest obtained from reference TRBV19 and TRBJ2-5, is as follows: DGGITQSPKYLFRKEGQNVTLSCEQNLNHDAMYWYRQDPGQGLRLIYYSQIVNDFQKGDIAEGYSVSREKKESFPLTVTSAQKNPTAFYLCASSQWVGDTQYFGPGTRLLVL.

This clone was seen many times. At one end, the junction sequence differs from germline, possibly due to a read error. V usage is TRBV18 and J usage is TRBJ1-3, with D perhaps TRBD1 (6 bases). The CDR3 is made up of 15 amino acids. Germline assignment: CDR1 KGHSH and CDR2 LQKENI. CDR3 residues: CASSPSTGAGNTIYF. The DNA of the CDR3 is TGTGCCAGCTCCCCCTCGACGGGGGCTGGGAACACCATATATTTT. The variable domain in full, with the rest retrieved from reference TRBV18 and TRBJ1-3, is NAGVMQNPRHLVRRRGQEARLRCSPMKGHSHVYWYRQLPEEGLKFMVYLQKENIIDESGMPKERFSAEFPKEGPSILRIQQVVRGDSAAYFCASSPSTGAGNTIYFGEGSWLTVV.

This clone was seen ten or more times. This chain joins TRBV7-8 and TRBJ1-2, with TRBD1 matching 11 bases. The germline V gene has CDR1 SGHVS and CDR2 FQNEAQ. This CDR3 spans 16 amino acids. V lost 5 bases to trimming and J lost 5 bases; unmatched junction nucleotides: 10. CDR3 in DNA: TGTGCCAGCAGCCCCCACGGACAGGGGGCTGTTTATGGCTACACCTTC. It translates to CASSPHGQGAVYGYTF.

Many counts were recorded for this clone. The rearrangement uses TRBV5-1 and TRBJ2-2; no clear D gene. The CDR3 covers 15 residues. Trimming cost V 0 bases and J 4 bases, with 10 bases left between them. Germline V lookup: CDR1 SGHRS, CDR2 YFSETQ. CDR3 DNA sequence: TGCGCCAGCAGCTTGGAACCGCGGAGCACCGGGGAGCTGTTTTTT. Its translation is CASSLEPRSTGELFF.

This clone was picked up many times. The rearrangement uses TRBV6-1 and TRBJ1-1, with TRBD1 as a possible D gene (6 bases). Trimming left V 7 bases short and J 4 bases short, with 16 bases between. The germline V gene has CDR1 MNHNS and CDR2 SASEGT. The CDR3 runs 14 residues. In nucleotides, the CDR3 is TGTGCCAGCATCCACCGCAGGGGAGCCACTGAAGCTTTCTTT. Encoded protein: CASIHRRGATEAFF.